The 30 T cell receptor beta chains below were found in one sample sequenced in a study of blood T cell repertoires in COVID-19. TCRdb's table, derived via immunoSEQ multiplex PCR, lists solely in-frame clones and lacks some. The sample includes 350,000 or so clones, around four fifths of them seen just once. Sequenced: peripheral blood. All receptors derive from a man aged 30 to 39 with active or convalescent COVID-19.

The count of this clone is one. The CDR3: CASSGQGFGRGLGNNEQFF. The DNA of the CDR3 is TGCGCCAGCTCCGGGCAGGGATTCGGGAGAGGATTAGGCAACAATGAGCAGTTCTTC. The chain uses TRBV5-1 and TRBJ2-1, with D possibly TRBD2 on 6 matching bases. Germline V gives CDR1 SGHRS, CDR2 YFSETQ. This CDR3 spans 19 amino acids. The ends were cut back, 7 bases at V and 5 bases at J, with 31 bases in the middle.

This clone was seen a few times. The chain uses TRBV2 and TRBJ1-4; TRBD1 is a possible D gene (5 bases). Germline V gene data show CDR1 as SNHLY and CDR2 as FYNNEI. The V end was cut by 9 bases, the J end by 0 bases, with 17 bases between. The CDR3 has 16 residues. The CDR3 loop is CARGGGAQATNEKLFF. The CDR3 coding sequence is TGTGCCAGGGGTGGAGGGGCTCAAGCAACTAATGAAAAACTGTTTTTT.

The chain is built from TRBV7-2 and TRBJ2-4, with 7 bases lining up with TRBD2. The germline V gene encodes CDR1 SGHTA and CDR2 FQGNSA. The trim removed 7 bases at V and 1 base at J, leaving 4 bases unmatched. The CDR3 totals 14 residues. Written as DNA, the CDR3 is TGTGCCAGCACCTTGGGAGGGGCCAAAAACATTCAGTACTTC. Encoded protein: CASTLGGAKNIQYF.

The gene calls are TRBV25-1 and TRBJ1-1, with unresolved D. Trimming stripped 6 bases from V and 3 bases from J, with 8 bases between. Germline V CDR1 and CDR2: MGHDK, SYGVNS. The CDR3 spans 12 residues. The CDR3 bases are TGTGCCAGCAGAGACATCGACACTGAAGCTTTCTTT. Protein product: CASRDIDTEAFF. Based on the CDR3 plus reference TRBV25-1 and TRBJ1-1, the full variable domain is EADIYQTPRYLVIGTGKKITLECSQTMGHDKMYWYQQDPGMELHLIHYSYGVNSTEKGDLSSESTVSRIRTEHFPLTLESARPSHTSQYLCASRDIDTEAFFGQGTRLTVV.

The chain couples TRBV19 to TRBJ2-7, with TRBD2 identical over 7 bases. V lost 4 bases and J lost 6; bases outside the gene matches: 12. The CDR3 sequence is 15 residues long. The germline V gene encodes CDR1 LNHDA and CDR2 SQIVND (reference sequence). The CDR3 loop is CASSTGGGTWGEQYF. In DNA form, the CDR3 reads TGTGCCAGTAGTACGGGAGGAGGGACCTGGGGCGAGCAGTACTTC.

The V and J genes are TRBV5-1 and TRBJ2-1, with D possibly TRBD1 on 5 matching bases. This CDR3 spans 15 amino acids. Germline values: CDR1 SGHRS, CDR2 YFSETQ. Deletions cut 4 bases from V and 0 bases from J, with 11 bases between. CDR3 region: CASSRQLSSYNEQFF. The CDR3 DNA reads TGCGCCAGCAGCCGACAGCTGAGCTCCTACAATGAGCAGTTCTTC.

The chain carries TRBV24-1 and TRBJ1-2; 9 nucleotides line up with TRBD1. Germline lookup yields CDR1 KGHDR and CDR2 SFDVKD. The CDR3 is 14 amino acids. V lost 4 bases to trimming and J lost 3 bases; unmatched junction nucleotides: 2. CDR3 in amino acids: CATSDRQGDYGYTF. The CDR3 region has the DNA TGTGCCACCAGTGACAGACAGGGGGACTATGGCTACACCTTC.

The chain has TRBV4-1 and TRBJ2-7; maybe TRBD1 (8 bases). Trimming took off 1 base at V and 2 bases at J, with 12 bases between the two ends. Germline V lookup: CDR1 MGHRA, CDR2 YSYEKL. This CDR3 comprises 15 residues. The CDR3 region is CASSQGTGRAYEQYF. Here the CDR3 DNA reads TGCGCCAGCAGCCAAGGGACAGGGAGGGCCTACGAGCAGTACTTC.

CDR3 coding DNA: TGTGCCAGCAGCCCGTTAGACAGGAGCTCTGGAAACACCATATATTTT. This sequence encodes CASSPLDRSSGNTIYF. The chain couples TRBV5-8 to TRBJ1-3; D is perhaps TRBD1 (6 bases). Germline lookup yields CDR1 SGHTS and CDR2 YDEGEE. V lost 4 bases and J 0 bases, leaving 14 bases between the germline ends. This CDR3 region has 16 residues.

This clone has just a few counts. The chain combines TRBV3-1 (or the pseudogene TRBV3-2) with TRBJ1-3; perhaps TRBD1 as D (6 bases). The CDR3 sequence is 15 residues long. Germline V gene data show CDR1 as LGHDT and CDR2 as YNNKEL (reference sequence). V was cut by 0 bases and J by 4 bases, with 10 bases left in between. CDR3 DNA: TGTGCCAGCAGCCAAGAGCGTACAGGGGGAAACACCATATATTTT. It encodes CASSQERTGGNTIYF.

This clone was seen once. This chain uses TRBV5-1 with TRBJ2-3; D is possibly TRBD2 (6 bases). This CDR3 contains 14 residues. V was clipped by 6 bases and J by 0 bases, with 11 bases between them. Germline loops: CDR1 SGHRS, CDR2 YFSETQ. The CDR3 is CASTPGGSTDTQYF. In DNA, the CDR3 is TGCGCCAGCACCCCCGGGGGTAGCACAGATACGCAGTATTTT.

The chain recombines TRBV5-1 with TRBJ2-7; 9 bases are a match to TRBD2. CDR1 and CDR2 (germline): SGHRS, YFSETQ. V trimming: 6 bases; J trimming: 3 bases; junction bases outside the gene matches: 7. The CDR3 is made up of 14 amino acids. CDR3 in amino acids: CASNPGLAGYEQYF. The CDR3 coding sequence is TGCGCCAGCAACCCGGGACTAGCTGGCTACGAGCAGTACTTC.

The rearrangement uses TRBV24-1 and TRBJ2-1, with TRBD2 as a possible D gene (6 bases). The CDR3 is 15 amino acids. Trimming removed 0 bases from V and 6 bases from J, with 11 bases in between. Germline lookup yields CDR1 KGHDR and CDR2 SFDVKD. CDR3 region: CATSDLGGYSNEQFF. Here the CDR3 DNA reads TGTGCCACCAGTGATTTGGGAGGGTACTCCAATGAGCAGTTCTTC.

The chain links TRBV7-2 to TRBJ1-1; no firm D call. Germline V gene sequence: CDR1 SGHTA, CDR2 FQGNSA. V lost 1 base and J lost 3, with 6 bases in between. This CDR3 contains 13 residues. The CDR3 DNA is TGTGCCAGCAGCTTAGGAGAGTACACTGAAGCTTTCTTT. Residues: CASSLGEYTEAFF.

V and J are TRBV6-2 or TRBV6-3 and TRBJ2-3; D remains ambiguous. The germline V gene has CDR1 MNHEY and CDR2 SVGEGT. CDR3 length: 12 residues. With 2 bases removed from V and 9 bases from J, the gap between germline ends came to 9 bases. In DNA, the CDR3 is TGTGCCAGCAGTTACCCCTCCCAGACGCAGTATTTT. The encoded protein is CASSYPSQTQYF.

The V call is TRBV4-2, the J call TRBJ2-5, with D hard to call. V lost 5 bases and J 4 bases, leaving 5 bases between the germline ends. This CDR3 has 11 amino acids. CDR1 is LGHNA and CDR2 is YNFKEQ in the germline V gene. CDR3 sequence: CASSSGETQYF. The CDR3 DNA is TGTGCCAGCAGCTCCGGAGAGACCCAGTACTTC.

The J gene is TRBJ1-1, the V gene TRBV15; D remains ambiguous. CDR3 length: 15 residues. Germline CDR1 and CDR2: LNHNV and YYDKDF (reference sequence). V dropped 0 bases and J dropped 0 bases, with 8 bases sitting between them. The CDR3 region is CATSRDVGVNTEAFF. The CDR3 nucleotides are TGTGCCACCAGCAGAGATGTCGGGGTGAACACTGAAGCTTTCTTT.

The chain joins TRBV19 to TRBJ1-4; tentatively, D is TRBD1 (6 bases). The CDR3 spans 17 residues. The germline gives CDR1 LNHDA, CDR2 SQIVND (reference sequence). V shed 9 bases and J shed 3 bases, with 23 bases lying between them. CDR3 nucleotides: TGTGCCAGGTCCAAAACGGGACACCCAGGACCTAATGAAAAACTGTTTTTT. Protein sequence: CARSKTGHPGPNEKLFF.

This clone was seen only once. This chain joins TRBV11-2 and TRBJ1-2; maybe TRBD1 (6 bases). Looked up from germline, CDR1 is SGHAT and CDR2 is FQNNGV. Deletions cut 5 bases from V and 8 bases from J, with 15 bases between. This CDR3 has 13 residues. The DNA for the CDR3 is TGTGCCAGCAGCCCAGACAGGATGTTAGGCTACACCTTC. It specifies CASSPDRMLGYTF. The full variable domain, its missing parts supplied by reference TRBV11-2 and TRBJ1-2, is EAGVAQSPRYKIIEKRQSVAFWCNPISGHATLYWYQQILGQGPKLLIQFQNNGVVDDSQLPKDRFSAERLKGVDSTLKIQPAKLEDSAVYLCASSPDRMLGYTFGSGTRLTVV.

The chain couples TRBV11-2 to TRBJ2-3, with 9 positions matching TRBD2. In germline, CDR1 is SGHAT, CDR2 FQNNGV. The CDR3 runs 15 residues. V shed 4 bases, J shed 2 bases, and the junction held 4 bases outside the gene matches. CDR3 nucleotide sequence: TGTGCCAGCAGCTGGGTAGCGGGGGCCACAGATACGCAGTATTTT. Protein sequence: CASSWVAGATDTQYF. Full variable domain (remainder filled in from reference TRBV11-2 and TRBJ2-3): EAGVAQSPRYKIIEKRQSVAFWCNPISGHATLYWYQQILGQGPKLLIQFQNNGVVDDSQLPKDRFSAERLKGVDSTLKIQPAKLEDSAVYLCASSWVAGATDTQYFGPGTRLTVL.

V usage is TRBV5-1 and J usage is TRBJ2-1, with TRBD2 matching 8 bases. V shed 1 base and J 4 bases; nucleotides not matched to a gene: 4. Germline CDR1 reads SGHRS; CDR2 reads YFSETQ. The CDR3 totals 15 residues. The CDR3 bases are TGCGCCAGCAGCTTGAGCGGGGGCGTTTACAATGAGCAGTTCTTC. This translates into CASSLSGGVYNEQFF. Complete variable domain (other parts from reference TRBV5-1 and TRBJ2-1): KAGVTQTPRYLIKTRGQQVTLSCSPISGHRSVSWYQQTPGQGLQFLFEYFSETQRNKGNFPGRFSGRQFSNSRSEMNVSTLELGDSALYLCASSLSGGVYNEQFFGPGTRLTVL.

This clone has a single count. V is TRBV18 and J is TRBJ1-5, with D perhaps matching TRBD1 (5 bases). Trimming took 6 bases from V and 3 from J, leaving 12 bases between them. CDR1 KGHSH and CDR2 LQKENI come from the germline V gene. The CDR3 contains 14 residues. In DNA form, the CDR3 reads TGTGCCAGCTCCCCGGACACCGTCAATCAGCCCCAGCATTTT. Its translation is CASSPDTVNQPQHF.

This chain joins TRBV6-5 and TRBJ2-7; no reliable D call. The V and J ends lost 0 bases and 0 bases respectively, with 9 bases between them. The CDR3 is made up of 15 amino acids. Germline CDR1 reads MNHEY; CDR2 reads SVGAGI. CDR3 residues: CASSYSRLGSYEQYF. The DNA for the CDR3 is TGTGCCAGCAGTTACTCGAGGTTAGGCTCCTACGAGCAGTACTTC.

CDR3 protein: CASSVDLADQRELFF. Here the CDR3 DNA reads TGTGCCAGCAGCGTAGATTTAGCTGACCAGCGGGAGCTGTTTTTT. This chain joins TRBV9 and TRBJ2-2, with D hard to call. Germline CDR1 and CDR2: SGDLS and YYNGEE. Trimming took 0 bases from V and 9 from J, leaving 15 bases between them. This CDR3 has 15 residues.

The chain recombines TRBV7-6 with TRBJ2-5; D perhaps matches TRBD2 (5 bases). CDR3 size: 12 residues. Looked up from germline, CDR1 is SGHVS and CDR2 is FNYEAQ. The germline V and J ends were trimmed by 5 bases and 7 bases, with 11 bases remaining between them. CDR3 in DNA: TGTGCCAGCAGCCCTAGTGGAGGGACCCAGTACTTC. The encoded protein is CASSPSGGTQYF.

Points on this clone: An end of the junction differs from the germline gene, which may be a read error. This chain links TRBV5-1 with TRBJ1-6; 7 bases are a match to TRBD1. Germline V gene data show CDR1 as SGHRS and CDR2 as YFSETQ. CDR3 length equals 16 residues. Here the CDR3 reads CASSPGRQGYDSPLHF. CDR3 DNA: TGCGCCAGCAGCCCGGGAAGACAGGGCTATGATTCACCCCTCCACTTT.

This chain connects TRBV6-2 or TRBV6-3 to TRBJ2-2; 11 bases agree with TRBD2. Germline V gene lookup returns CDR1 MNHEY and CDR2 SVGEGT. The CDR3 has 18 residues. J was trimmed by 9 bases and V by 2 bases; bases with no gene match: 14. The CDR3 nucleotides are TGTGCCAGCAGTTACCCAGGGCAACTAGCGGGAGAACAGAGGGAGCTGTTTTTT. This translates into CASSYPGQLAGEQRELFF.

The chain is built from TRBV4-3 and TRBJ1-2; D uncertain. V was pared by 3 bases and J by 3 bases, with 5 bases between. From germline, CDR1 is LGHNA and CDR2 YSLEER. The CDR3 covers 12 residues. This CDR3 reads CASSHQYYGYTF. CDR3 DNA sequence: TGCGCCAGCAGCCATCAATACTATGGCTACACCTTC.

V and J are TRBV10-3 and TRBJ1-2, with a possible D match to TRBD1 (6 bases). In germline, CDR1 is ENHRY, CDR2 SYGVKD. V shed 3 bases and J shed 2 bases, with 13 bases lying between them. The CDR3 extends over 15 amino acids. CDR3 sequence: CAISEFRTDNYGYTF. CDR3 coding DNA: TGTGCCATCAGTGAATTCCGGACAGACAACTATGGCTACACCTTC.

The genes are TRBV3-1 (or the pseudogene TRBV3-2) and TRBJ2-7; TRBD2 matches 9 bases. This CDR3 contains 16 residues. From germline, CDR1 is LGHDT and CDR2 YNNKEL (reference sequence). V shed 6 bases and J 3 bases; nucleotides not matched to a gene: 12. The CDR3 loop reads CASRSSGTSRYYEQYF. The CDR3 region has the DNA TGTGCCAGCAGATCTTCCGGGACTAGCAGATACTACGAGCAGTACTTC.